The 8 T cell receptor beta chains given below trace back to one sample, sequenced in a study of PD-L1 blockade in urothelial cancer. Only in-frame clones appear in the TCRdb table, and some are missing; sequencing was by immunoSEQ multiplex PCR. The sample holds fewer than 50,000 clones, 70% to 80% seen once. The time point was: pretreatment peripheral blood. This material consisted of PBMCs, taken around atezolizumab (anti-PD-L1) treatment. These receptors came from a man between 65 and 79 years old with urothelial cancer.

V is TRBV18 and J is TRBJ1-3; TRBD1 matches 10 bases. The V and J ends lost 3 bases and 2 bases, in that order; junction bases with no gene match: 4. This CDR3 comprises 16 residues. The germline gives CDR1 KGHSH, CDR2 LQKENI. This CDR3 reads CASSPGTGEPGNTIYF. The CDR3 region has the DNA TGTGCCAGCTCACCCGGGACAGGGGAGCCTGGAAACACCATATATTTT.

This clone was recorded a few times. V usage is TRBV5-1 and J usage is TRBJ2-2; D possibly corresponds to TRBD2 (5 bases). The germline V gene has CDR1 SGHRS and CDR2 YFSETQ. CDR3 length: 14 residues. V shed 3 bases and J shed 5 bases, with 11 bases lying between them. CDR3 in DNA: TGCGCCAGCAGCTCCCGAGGGTCTACCGGGGAGCTGTTTTTT. It yields the protein CASSSRGSTGELFF. The entire variable domain, with the rest obtained from reference TRBV5-1 and TRBJ2-2, is as follows: KAGVTQTPRYLIKTRGQQVTLSCSPISGHRSVSWYQQTPGQGLQFLFEYFSETQRNKGNFPGRFSGRQFSNSRSEMNVSTLELGDSALYLCASSSRGSTGELFFGEGSRLTVL.

The chain is built from TRBV7-9 and TRBJ2-7, with D maybe TRBD1 (6 bases). CDR1 is SEHNR, CDR2 FQNEAQ, per germline (reference sequence). This CDR3 has 14 residues. V gave up 5 bases and J gave up 2 bases, with 13 bases separating them. CDR3 protein: CASSAGTSPYEQYF. DNA of the CDR3: TGTGCCAGCAGCGCCGGGACATCCCCCTACGAGCAGTACTTC.

The J gene is TRBJ1-1, the V gene TRBV5-1, with TRBD1 matching over 7 bases. J lost 6 bases, V lost 2 bases, and 16 bases had no gene match. Germline assignment: CDR1 SGHRS and CDR2 YFSETQ. CDR3 size: 17 residues. For the CDR3, the DNA is TGCGCCAGCAGCTTCGGTCCGAGACAGGGAGTCGGGGCTGAAGCTTTCTTT. This gives the protein CASSFGPRQGVGAEAFF.

The rearrangement joins TRBV2 to TRBJ1-5; 11 positions agree with TRBD1. This CDR3 comprises 16 residues. Germline V gene lookup returns CDR1 SNHLY and CDR2 FYNNEI. J was trimmed by 8 bases and V by 6 bases; bases with no gene match: 12. In nucleotides, the CDR3 is TGTGCCAGCAGCCCACGGGGACAGGGGGGTCGTAAGCCCCAGCATTTT. Translating it yields CASSPRGQGGRKPQHF.

This clone was picked up one time. V gene TRBV19 combines with J gene TRBJ1-2; D not certain. This CDR3 spans 14 amino acids. Trimming pared 7 bases from V and 0 bases from J, leaving 12 bases between. From germline, CDR1 is LNHDA and CDR2 SQIVND (reference sequence). CDR3 residues: CASTQAYANYGYTF. The CDR3 bases are TGTGCCAGTACGCAGGCCTACGCTAACTATGGCTACACCTTC. Filled out from reference TRBV19 and TRBJ1-2, the complete variable domain reads DGGITQSPKYLFRKEGQNVTLSCEQNLNHDAMYWYRQDPGQGLRLIYYSQIVNDFQKGDIAEGYSVSREKKESFPLTVTSAQKNPTAFYLCASTQAYANYGYTFGSGTRLTVV.

This clone was seen a few times. The rearrangement links TRBV28 to TRBJ1-4, with TRBD1 identical over 8 bases. Germline V lookup: CDR1 MDHEN, CDR2 SYDVKM. J gave up 0 bases and V 5 bases, and 8 bases lay outside the gene matches. CDR3 size: 17 residues. This CDR3 is CASSLDPGQATNEKLFF. Here the CDR3 DNA reads TGTGCCAGCAGTCTAGATCCGGGACAGGCAACTAATGAAAAACTGTTTTTT. The variable domain in full, with the rest retrieved from reference TRBV28 and TRBJ1-4, is DVKVTQSSRYLVKRTGEKVFLECVQDMDHENMFWYRQDPGLGLRLIYFSYDVKMKEKGDIPEGYSVSREKKERFSLILESASTNQTSMYLCASSLDPGQATNEKLFFGSGTQLSVL.

The V call is TRBV5-4, the J call TRBJ2-3, with 7 positions matching TRBD2. From germline, CDR1 is SGHNT and CDR2 YYREEE (reference sequence). There are 19 residues in the CDR3. V lost 4 bases to trimming and J lost 0 bases; unmatched junction nucleotides: 17. Here the CDR3 DNA reads TGTGCCAGCAGCCACAGATTGACTAGCCCCCTGGGAAGCACAGATACGCAGTATTTT. It is translated as CASSHRLTSPLGSTDTQYF.